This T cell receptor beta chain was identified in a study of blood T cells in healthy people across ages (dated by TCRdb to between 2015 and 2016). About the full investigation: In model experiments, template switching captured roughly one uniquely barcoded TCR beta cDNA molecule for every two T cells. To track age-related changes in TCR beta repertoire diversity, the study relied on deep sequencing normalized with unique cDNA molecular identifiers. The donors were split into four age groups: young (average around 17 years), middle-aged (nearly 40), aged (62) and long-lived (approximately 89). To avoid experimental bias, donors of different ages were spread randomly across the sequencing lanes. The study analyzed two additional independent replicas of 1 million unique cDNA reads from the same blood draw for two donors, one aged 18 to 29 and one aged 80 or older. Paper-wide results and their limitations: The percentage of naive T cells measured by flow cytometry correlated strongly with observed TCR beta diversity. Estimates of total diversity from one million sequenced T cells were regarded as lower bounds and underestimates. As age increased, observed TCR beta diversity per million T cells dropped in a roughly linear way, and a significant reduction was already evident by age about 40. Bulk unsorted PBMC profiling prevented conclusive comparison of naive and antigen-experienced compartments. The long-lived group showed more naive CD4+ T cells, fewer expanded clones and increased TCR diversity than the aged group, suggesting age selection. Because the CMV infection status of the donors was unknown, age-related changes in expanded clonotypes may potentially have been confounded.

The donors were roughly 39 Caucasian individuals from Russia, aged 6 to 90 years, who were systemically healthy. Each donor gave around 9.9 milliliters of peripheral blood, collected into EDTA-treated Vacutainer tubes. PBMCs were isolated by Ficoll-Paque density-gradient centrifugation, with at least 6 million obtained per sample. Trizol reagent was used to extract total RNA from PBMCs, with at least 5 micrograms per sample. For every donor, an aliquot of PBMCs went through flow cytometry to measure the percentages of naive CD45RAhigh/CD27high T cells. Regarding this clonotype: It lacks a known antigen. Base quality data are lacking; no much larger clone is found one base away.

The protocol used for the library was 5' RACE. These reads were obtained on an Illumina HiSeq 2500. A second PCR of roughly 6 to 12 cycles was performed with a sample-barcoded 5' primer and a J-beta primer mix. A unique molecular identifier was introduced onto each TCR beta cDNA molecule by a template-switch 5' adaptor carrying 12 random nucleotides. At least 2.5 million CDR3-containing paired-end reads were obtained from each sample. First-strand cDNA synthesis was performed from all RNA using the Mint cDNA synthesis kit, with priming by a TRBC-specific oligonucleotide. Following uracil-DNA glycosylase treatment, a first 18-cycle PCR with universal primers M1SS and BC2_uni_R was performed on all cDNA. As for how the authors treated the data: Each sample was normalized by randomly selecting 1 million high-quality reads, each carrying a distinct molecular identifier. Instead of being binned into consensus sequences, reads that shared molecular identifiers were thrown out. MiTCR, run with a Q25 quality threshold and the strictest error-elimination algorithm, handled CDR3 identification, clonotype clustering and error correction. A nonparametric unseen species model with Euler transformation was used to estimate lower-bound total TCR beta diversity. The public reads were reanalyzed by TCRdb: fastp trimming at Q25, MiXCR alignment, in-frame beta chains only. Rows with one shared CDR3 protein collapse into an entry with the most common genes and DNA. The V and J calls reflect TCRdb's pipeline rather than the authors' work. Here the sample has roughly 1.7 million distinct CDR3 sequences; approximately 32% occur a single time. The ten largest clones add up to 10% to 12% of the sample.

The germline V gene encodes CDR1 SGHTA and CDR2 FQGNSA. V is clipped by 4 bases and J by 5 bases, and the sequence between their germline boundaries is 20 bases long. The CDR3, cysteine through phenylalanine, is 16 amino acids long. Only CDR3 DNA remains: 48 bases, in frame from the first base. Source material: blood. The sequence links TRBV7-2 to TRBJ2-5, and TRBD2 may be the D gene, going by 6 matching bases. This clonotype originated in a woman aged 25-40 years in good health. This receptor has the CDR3 CASSYQIGSREETQYF. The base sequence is TGTGCCAGCAGCTACCAAATCGGGAGTAGGGAGGAGACCCAGTACTTC.